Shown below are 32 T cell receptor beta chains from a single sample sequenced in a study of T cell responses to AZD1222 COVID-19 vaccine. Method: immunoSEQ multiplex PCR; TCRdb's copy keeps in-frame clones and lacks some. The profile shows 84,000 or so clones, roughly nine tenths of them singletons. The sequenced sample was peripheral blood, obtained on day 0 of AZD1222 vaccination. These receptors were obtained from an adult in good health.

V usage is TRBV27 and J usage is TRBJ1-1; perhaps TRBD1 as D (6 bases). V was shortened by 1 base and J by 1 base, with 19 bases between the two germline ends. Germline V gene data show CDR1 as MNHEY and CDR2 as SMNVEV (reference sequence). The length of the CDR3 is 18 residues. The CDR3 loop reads CASSLWFGAGVPNTEAFF. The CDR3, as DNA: TGTGCCAGCAGTTTATGGTTCGGGGCAGGGGTACCGAACACTGAAGCTTTCTTT.

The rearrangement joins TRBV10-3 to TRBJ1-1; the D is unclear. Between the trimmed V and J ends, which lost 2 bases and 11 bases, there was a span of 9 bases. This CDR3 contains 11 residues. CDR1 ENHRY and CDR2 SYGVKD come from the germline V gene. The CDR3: CAISEGSWAFF. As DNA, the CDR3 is TGTGCCATCAGTGAGGGTTCGTGGGCTTTCTTT.

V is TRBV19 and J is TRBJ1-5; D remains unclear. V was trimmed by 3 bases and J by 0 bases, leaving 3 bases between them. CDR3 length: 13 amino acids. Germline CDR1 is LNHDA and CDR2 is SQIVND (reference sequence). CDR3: CASSMDSNQPQHF. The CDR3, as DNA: TGTGCCAGTAGTATGGATAGCAATCAGCCCCAGCATTTT.

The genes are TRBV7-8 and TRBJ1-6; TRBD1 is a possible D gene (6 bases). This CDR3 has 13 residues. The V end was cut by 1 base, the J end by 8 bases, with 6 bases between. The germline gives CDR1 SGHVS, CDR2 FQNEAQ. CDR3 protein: CASSLDRDSPLHF. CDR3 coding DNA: TGTGCCAGCAGCTTAGACAGGGATTCACCCCTCCACTTT. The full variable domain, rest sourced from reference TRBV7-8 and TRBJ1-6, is GAGVSQSPRYKVAKRGQDVALRCDPISGHVSLFWYQQALGQGPEFLTYFQNEAQLDKSGLPSDRFFAERPEGSVSTLKIQRTQQEDSAVYLCASSLDRDSPLHFGNGTRLTVT.

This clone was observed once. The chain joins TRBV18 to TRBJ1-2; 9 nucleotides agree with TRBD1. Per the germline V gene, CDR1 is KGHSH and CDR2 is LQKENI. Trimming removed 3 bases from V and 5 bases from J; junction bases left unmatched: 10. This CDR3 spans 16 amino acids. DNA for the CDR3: TGTGCCAGCTCACCCTCCTCCGGGACAGGGACGTATGGCTACACCTTC. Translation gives CASSPSSGTGTYGYTF.

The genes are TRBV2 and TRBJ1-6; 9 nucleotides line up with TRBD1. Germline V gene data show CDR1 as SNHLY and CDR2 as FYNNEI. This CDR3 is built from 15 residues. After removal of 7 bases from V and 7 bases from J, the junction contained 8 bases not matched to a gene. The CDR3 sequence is CASKSAGQGNSPLHF. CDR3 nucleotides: TGTGCCAGCAAATCCGCCGGACAGGGGAATTCACCCCTCCACTTT.

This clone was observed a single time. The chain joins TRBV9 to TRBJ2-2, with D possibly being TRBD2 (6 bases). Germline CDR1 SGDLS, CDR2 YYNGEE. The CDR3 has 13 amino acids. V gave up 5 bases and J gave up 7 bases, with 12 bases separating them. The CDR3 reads CASRPGLSGELFF. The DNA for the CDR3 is TGTGCCAGCAGACCGGGACTGAGCGGGGAGCTGTTTTTT.

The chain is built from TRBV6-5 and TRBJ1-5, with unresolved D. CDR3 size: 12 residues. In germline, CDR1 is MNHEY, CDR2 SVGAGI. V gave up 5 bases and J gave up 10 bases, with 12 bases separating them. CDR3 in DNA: TGTGCCAGCAGTCCGAACTTCTTTCCCCAGCATTTT. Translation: CASSPNFFPQHF.

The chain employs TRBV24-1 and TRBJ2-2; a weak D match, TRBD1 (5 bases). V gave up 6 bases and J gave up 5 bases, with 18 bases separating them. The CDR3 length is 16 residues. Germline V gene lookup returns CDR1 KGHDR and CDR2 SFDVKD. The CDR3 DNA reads TGTGCCACCAGTTTCGGAGAACAGGTCGGAACCGGGGAGCTGTTTTTT. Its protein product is CATSFGEQVGTGELFF.

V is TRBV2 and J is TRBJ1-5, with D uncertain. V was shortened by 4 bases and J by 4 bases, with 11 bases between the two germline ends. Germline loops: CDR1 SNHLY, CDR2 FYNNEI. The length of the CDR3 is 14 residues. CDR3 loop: CASSVAAPNQPQHF. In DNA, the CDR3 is TGTGCCAGCAGTGTGGCCGCGCCAAATCAGCCCCAGCATTTT.

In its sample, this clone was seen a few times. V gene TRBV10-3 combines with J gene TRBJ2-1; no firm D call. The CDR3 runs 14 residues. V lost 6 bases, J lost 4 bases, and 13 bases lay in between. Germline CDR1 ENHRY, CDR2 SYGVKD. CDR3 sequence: CAISPSSPYNEQFF. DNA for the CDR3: TGTGCCATCAGCCCGAGTTCCCCATACAATGAGCAGTTCTTC.

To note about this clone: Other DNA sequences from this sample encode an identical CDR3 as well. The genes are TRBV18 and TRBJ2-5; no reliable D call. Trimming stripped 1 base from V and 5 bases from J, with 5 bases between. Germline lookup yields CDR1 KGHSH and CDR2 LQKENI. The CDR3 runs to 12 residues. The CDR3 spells CASSPLEETQYF. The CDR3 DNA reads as TGTGCCAGCTCACCACTCGAGGAGACCCAGTACTTC.

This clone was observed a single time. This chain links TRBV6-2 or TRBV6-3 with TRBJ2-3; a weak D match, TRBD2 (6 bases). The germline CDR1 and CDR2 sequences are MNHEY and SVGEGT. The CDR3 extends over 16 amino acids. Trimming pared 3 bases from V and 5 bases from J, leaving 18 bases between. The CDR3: CASSYSPRETVDTQYF. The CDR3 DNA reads TGTGCCAGCAGTTATTCTCCCCGGGAGACTGTAGATACGCAGTATTTT.

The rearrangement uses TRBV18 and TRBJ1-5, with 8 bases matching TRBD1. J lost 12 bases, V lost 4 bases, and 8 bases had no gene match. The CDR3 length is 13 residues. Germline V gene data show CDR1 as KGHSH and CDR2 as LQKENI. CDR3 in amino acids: CASSRGQAFDQHF. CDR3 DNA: TGTGCCAGCTCACGGGGACAGGCCTTTGACCAGCATTTT.

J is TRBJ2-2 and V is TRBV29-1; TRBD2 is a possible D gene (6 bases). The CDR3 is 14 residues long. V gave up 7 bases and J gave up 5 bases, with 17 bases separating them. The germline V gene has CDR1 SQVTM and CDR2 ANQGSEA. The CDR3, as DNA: TGCAGCGCGGGGGAACTCCCGGGAACCGGGGAGCTGTTTTTT. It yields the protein CSAGELPGTGELFF.

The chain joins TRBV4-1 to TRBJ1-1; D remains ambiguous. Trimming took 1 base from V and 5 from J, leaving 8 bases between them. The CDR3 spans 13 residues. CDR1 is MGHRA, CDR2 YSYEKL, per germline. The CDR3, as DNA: TGCGCCAGCAGCCAAGCCGACAAGACTGAAGCTTTCTTT. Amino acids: CASSQADKTEAFF.

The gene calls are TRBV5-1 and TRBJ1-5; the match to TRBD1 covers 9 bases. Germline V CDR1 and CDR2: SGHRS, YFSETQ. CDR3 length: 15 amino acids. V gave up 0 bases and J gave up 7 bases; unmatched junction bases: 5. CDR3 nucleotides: TGCGCCAGCAGCTTGGGGGGGACAGGGCTGCAGCCCCAGCATTTT. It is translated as CASSLGGTGLQPQHF.

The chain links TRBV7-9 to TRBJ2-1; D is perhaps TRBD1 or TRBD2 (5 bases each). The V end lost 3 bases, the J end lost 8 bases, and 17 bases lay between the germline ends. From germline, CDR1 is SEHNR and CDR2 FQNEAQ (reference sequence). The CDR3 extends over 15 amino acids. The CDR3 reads CASSLTTTVGDEQFF. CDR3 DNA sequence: TGTGCCAGCAGCTTGACAACAACGGTGGGGGATGAGCAGTTCTTC. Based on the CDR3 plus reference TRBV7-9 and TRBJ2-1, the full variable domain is DTGVSQNPRHKITKRGQNVTFRCDPISEHNRLYWYRQTLGQGPEFLTYFQNEAQLEKSRLLSDRFSAERPKGSFSTLEIQRTEQGDSAMYLCASSLTTTVGDEQFFGPGTRLTVL.

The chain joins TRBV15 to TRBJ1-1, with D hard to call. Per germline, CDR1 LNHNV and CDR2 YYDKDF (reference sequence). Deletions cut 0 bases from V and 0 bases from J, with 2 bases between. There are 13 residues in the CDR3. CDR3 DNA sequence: TGTGCCACCAGCAGAGATTTGAACACTGAAGCTTTCTTT. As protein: CATSRDLNTEAFF.

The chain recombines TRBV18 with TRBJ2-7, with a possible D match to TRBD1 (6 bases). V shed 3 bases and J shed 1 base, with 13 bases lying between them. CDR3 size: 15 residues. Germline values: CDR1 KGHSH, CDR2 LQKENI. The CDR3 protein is CASSPLKGGSYEQYF. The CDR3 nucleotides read TGTGCCAGCTCACCGCTCAAAGGGGGATCCTACGAGCAGTACTTC.

The CDR3 DNA is TGTGCCAGCAGCTGGACAGGGGTCAATCAGCCCCAGCATTTT. Residues: CASSWTGVNQPQHF. The V call is TRBV5-8, the J call TRBJ1-5; 9 bases are a match to TRBD1. Trimming at V came to 3 bases and at J to 3 bases, leaving 1 base not matched to a gene. This CDR3 is built from 14 residues. Germline V gene sequence: CDR1 SGHTS, CDR2 YDEGEE.

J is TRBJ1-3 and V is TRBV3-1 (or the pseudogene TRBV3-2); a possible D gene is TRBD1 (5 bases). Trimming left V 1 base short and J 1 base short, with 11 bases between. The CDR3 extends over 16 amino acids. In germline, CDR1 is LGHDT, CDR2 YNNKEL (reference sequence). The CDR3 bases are TGTGCCAGCAGCCAAGTGGGGGGTCGTTCTGGAAACACCATATATTTT. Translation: CASSQVGGRSGNTIYF.

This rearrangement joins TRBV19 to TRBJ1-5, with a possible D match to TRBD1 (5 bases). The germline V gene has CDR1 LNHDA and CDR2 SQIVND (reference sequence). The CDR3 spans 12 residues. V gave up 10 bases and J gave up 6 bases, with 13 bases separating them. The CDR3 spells CATTGYGQPQHF. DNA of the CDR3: TGTGCCACAACAGGTTACGGTCAGCCCCAGCATTTT.

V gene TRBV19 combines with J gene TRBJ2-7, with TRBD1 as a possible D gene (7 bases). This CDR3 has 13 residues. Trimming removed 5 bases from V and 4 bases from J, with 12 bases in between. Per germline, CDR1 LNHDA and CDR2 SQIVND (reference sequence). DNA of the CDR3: TGTGCCAGTAGTTACCCAGGGGGGTACGAGCAGTACTTC. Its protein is CASSYPGGYEQYF. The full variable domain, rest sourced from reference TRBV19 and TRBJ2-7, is DGGITQSPKYLFRKEGQNVTLSCEQNLNHDAMYWYRQDPGQGLRLIYYSQIVNDFQKGDIAEGYSVSREKKESFPLTVTSAQKNPTAFYLCASSYPGGYEQYFGPGTRLTVT.

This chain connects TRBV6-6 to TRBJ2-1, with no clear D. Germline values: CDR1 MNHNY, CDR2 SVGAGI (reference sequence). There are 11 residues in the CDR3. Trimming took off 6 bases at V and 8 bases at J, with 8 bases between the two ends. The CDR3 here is CASSLQDEQFF. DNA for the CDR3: TGTGCCAGCAGCCTACAAGATGAGCAGTTCTTC.

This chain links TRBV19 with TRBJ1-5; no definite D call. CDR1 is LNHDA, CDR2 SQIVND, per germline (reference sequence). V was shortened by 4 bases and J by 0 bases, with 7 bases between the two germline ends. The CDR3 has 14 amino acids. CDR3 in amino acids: CASSNGYSNQPQHF. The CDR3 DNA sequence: TGTGCCAGTAGTAACGGATATAGCAATCAGCCCCAGCATTTT.

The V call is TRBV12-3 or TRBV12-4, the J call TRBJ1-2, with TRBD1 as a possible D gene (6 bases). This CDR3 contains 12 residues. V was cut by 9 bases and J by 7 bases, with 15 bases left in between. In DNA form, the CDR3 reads TGTGCCAGTTCGGACAGTCGAATTGGCTACACCTTC. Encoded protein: CASSDSRIGYTF.

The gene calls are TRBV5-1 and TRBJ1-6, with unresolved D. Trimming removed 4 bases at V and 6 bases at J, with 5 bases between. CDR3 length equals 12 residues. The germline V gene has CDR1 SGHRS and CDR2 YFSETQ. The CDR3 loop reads CASSGGNSPLHF. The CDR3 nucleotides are TGCGCCAGCAGCGGAGGTAATTCACCCCTCCACTTT.

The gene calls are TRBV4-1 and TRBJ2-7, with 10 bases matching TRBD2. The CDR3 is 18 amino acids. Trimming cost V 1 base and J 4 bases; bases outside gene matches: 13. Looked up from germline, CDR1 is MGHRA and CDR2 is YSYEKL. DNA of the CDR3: TGCGCCAGCAGCCAAGTTACTAGCGGGGAGTTCAGCTCGTACGAGCAGTACTTC. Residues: CASSQVTSGEFSSYEQYF.

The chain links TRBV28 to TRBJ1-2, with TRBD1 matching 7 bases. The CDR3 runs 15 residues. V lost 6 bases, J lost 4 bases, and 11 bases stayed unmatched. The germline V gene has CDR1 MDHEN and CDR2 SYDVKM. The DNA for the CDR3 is TGTGCCAGCAGGACCCGGGACAGCCCAACCTATGGCTACACCTTC. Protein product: CASRTRDSPTYGYTF.

The CDR3 sequence is CASAGRGLIANYGYTF. The DNA of the CDR3 is TGTGCCAGCGCGGGACGCGGGCTCATAGCTAACTATGGCTACACCTTC. This chain joins TRBV5-6 and TRBJ1-2, with D perhaps TRBD1 (5 bases). Per the germline V gene, CDR1 is SGHDT and CDR2 is YYEEEE. Trimming removed 7 bases at V and 0 bases at J, with 19 bases between. This CDR3 is built from 16 residues. Full variable domain (remainder filled in from reference TRBV5-6 and TRBJ1-2): DAGVTQSPTHLIKTRGQQVTLRCSPKSGHDTVSWYQQALGQGPQFIFQYYEEEERQRGNFPDRFSGHQFPNYSSELNVNALLLGDSALYLCASAGRGLIANYGYTFGSGTRLTVV.

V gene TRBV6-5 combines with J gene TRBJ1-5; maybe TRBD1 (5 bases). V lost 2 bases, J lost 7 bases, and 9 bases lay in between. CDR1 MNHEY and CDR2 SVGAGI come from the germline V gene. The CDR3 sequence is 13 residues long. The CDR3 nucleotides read TGTGCCAGCAGTTACGGGGGGGTCCAGCCCCAGCATTTT. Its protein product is CASSYGGVQPQHF.